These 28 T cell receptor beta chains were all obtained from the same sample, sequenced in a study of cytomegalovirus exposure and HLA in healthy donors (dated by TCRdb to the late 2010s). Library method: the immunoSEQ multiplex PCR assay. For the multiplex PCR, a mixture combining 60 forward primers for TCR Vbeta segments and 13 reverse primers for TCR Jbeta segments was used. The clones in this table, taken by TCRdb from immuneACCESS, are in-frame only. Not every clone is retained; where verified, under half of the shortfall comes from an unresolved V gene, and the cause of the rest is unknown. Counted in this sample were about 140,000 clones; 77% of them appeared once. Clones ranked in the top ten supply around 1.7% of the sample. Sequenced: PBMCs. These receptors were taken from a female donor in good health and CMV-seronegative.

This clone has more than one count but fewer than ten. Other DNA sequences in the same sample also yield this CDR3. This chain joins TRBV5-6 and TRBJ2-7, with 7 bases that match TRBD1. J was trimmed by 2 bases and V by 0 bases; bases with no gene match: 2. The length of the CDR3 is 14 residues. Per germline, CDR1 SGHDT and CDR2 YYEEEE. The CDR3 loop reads CASSLGQGPYEQYF. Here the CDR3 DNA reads TGTGCCAGCAGCTTGGGACAGGGTCCCTACGAGCAGTACTTC.

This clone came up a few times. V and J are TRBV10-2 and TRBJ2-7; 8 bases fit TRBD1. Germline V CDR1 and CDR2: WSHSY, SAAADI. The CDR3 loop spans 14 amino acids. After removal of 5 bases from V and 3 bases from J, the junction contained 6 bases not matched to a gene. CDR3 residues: CASSTGTGNYEQYF. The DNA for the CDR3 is TGCGCCAGCAGTACCGGGACAGGAAACTACGAGCAGTACTTC.

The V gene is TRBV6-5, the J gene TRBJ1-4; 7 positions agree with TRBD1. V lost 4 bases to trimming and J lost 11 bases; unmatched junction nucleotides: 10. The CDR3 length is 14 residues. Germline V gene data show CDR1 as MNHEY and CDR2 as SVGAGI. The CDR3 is CASSFGTAPHKLFF. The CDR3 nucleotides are TGTGCCAGCAGTTTCGGGACAGCCCCTCATAAACTGTTTTTT.

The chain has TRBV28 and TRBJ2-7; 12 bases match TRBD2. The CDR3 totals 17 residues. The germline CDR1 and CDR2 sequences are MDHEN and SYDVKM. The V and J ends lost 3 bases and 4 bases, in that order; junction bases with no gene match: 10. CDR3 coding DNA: TGTGCCAGCAGTTTTCCCGGACTAGCGGGAACCCTATACGAGCAGTACTTC. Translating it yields CASSFPGLAGTLYEQYF. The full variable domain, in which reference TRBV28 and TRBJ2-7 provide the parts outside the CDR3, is DVKVTQSSRYLVKRTGEKVFLECVQDMDHENMFWYRQDPGLGLRLIYFSYDVKMKEKGDIPEGYSVSREKKERFSLILESASTNQTSMYLCASSFPGLAGTLYEQYFGPGTRLTVT.

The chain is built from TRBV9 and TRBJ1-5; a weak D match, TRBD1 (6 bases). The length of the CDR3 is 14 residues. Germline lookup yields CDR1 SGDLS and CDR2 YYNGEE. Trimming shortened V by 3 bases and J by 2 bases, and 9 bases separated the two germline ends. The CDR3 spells CASSEGHGNQPQHF. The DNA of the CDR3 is TGTGCCAGCAGCGAGGGACATGGCAATCAGCCCCAGCATTTT.

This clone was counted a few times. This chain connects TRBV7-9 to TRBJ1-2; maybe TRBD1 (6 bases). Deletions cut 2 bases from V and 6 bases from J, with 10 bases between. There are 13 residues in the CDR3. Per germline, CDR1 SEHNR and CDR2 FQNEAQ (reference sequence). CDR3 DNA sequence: TGTGCCAGCAGCTTACACCCAGGGGATGGCTACACCTTC. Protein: CASSLHPGDGYTF.

CDR3 bases: TGTGCCAGCAGCGTCGGGTTGGGACAGGGGGGATACGAGCAGTACTTC. It is translated as CASSVGLGQGGYEQYF. The chain links TRBV9 to TRBJ2-7; 11 nucleotides align to TRBD1. Germline V gene lookup returns CDR1 SGDLS and CDR2 YYNGEE. V shed 2 bases and J 4 bases; nucleotides not matched to a gene: 8. The CDR3 length is 16 residues.

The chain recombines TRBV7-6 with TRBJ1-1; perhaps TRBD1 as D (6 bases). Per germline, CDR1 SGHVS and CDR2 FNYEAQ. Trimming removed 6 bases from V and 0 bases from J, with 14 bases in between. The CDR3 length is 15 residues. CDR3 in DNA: TGTGCCAGCAGTCACGAACAGGGTATGAACACTGAAGCTTTCTTT. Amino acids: CASSHEQGMNTEAFF.

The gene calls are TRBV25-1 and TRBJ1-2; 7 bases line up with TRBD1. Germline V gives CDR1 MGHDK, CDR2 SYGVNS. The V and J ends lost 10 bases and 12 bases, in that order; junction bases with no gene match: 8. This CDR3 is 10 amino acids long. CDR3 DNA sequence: TGTGCCACCCGACAGGGTAGGCACACCTTC. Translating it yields CATRQGRHTF.

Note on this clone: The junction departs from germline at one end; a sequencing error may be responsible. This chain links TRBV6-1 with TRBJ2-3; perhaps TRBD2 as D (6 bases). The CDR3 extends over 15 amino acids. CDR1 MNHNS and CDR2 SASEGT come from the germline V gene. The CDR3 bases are TGTGCCAGCAGTGAAGACTTGACCCGGGACTCCATGAACGCCTTT. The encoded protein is CASSEDLTRDSMNAF.

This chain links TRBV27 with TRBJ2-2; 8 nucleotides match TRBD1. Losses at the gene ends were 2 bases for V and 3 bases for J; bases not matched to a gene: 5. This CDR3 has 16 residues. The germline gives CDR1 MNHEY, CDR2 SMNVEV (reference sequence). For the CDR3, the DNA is TGTGCCAGCAGTTTAATAGGACAGGGTCACACCGGGGAGCTGTTTTTT. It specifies CASSLIGQGHTGELFF.

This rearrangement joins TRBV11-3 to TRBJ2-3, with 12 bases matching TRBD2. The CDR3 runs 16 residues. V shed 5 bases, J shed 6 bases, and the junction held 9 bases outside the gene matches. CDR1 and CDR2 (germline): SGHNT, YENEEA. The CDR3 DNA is TGTGCCAGCAGCCCCTCTAGCGGGGGGGCCGGGGATACGCAGTATTTT. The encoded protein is CASSPSSGGAGDTQYF.

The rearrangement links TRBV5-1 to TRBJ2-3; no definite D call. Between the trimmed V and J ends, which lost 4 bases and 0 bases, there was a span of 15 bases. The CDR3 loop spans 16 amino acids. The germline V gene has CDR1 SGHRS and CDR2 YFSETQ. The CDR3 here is CASSLDPSTSTDTQYF. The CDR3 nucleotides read TGCGCCAGCAGCCTGGATCCGTCGACTAGCACAGATACGCAGTATTTT.

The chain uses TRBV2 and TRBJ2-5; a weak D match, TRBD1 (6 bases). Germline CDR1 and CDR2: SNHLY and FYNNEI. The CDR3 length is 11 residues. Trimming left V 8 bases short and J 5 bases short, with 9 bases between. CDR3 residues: CASGTGETQYF. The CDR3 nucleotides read TGTGCCAGCGGAACAGGGGAGACCCAGTACTTC.

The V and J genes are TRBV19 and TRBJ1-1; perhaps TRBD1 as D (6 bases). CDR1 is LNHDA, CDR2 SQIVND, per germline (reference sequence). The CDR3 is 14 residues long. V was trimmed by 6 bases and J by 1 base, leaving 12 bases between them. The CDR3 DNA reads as TGTGCCAGTAGGAAACAGGGTTCGAACACTGAAGCTTTCTTT. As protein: CASRKQGSNTEAFF.

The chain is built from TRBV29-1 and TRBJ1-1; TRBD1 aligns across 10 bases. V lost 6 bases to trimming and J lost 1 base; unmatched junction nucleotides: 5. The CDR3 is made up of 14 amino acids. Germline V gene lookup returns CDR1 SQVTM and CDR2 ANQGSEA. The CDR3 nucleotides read TGCAGCGTACGGACAGGGGGAGGGAACACTGAAGCTTTCTTT. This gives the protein CSVRTGGGNTEAFF.

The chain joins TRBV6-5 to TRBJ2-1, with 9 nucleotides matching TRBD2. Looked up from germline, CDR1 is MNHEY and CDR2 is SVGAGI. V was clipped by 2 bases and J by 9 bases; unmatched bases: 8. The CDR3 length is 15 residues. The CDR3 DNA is TGTGCCAGCAGTTACCTTGCGGGAGGGCCGGGTGAGCAGTTCTTC. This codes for CASSYLAGGPGEQFF.

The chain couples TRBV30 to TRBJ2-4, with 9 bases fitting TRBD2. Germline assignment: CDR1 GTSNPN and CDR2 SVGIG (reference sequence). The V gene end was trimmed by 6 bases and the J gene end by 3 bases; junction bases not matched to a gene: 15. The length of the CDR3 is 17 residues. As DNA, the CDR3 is TGTGCCTGCATAGGGCGGGGCGGGGGGGAGGTCAAAAACATTCAGTACTTC. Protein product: CACIGRGGGEVKNIQYF.

In DNA form, the CDR3 reads TGTGCCAGCAGCGTAGCCGGAGGAGGTGGGGCCAACGTCCTGACTTTC. Translated, it gives CASSVAGGGGANVLTF. The V gene is TRBV9, the J gene TRBJ2-6; D may be TRBD2 (5 bases). The CDR3 contains 16 residues. Per the germline V gene, CDR1 is SGDLS and CDR2 is YYNGEE. Between the trimmed V and J ends, which lost 0 bases and 3 bases, there was a span of 10 bases. Full variable domain (outside the CDR3, taken from reference TRBV9 and TRBJ2-6): DSGVTQTPKHLITATGQRVTLRCSPRSGDLSVYWYQQSLDQGLQFLIQYYNGEERAKGNILERFSAQQFPDLHSELNLSSLELGDSALYFCASSVAGGGGANVLTFGAGSRLTVL.

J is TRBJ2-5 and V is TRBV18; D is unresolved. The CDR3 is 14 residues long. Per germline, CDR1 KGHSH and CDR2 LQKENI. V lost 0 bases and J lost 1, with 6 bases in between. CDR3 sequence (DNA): TGTGCCAGCTCACCACCGTCCTTCCAAGAGACCCAGTACTTC. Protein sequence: CASSPPSFQETQYF.

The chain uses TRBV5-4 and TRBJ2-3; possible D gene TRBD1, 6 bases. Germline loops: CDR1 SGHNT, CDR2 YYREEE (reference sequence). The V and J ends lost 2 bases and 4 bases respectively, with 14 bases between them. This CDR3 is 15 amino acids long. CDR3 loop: CASSFQSGAADTQYF. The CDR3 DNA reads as TGTGCCAGCAGCTTTCAGTCAGGGGCTGCAGATACGCAGTATTTT. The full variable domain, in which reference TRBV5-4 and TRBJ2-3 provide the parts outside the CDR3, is ETGVTQSPTHLIKTRGQQVTLRCSSQSGHNTVSWYQQALGQGPQFIFQYYREEENGRGNFPPRFSGLQFPNYSSELNVNALELDDSALYLCASSFQSGAADTQYFGPGTRLTVL.

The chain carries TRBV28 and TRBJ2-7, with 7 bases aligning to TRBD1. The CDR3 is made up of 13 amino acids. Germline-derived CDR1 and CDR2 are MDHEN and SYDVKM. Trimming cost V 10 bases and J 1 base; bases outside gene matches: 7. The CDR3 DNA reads TGTGCCATTTCGACAGGGAAGTCCTACGAGCAGTACTTC. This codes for CAISTGKSYEQYF.

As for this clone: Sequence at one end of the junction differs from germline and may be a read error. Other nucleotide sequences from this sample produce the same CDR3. CDR3 in DNA: TGTGCCAGCAGCTCCCTCCTAGCGGGACACTCCCACGAGCAGTACTTC. This encodes CASSSLLAGHSHEQYF. This chain uses TRBV27 with TRBJ2-7; the match to TRBD2 covers 9 bases. The CDR3 contains 16 residues. Germline CDR1 reads MNHEY; CDR2 reads SMNVEV (reference sequence).

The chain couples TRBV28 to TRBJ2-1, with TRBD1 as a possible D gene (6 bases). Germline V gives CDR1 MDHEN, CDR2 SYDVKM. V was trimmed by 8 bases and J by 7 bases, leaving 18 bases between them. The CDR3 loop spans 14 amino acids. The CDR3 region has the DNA TGTGCCAGCGATGGTGGGGGCGGCTCTAATGAGCAGTTCTTC. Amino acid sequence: CASDGGGGSNEQFF.

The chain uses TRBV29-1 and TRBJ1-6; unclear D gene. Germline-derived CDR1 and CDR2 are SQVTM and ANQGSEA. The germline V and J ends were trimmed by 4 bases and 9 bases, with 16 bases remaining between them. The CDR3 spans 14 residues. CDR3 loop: CSVGGSFGISPLHF. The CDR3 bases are TGCAGCGTTGGAGGCAGCTTTGGCATTTCACCCCTCCACTTT.

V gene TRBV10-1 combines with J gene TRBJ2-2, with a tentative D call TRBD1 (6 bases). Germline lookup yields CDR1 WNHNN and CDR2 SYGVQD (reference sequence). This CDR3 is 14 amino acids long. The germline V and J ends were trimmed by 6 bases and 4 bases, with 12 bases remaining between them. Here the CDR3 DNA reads TGCGCCAGCAGCGCGGACAGCCGCACCGGGGAGCTGTTTTTT. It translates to CASSADSRTGELFF.

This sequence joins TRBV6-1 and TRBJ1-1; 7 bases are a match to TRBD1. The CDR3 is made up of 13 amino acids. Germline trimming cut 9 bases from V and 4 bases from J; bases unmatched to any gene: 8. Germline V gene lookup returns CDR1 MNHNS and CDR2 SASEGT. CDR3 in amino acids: CASPSPGGTEAFF. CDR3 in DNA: TGTGCCAGTCCATCCCCAGGGGGCACTGAAGCTTTCTTT.

The CDR3 nucleotides are TGTGCCAGCAGCGCATACACCGGGACTAGCGGGGCGATCACAGATACGCAGTATTTT. It translates to CASSAYTGTSGAITDTQYF. This chain connects TRBV9 to TRBJ2-3; TRBD2 agrees at 13 bases. Germline CDR1 SGDLS, CDR2 YYNGEE. The CDR3 length is 19 residues. With 3 bases clipped from V and 2 bases from J, the junction kept 12 bases outside the gene matches. Full variable domain (rest looked up from reference TRBV9 and TRBJ2-3): DSGVTQTPKHLITATGQRVTLRCSPRSGDLSVYWYQQSLDQGLQFLIQYYNGEERAKGNILERFSAQQFPDLHSELNLSSLELGDSALYFCASSAYTGTSGAITDTQYFGPGTRLTVL.